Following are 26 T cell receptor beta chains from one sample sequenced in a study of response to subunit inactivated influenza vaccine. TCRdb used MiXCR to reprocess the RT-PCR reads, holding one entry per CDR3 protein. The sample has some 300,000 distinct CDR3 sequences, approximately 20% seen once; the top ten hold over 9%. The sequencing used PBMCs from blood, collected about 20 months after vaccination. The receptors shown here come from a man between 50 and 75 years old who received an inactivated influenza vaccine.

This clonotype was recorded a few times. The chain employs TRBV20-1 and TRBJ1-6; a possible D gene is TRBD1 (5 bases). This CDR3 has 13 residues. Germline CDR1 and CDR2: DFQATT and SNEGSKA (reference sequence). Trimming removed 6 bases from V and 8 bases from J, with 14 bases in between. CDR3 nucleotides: TGCAGTGCAACAACCCGACAGTATTCACCCCTCCACTTT. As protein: CSATTRQYSPLHF.

CDR3 loop: CASSPGLLAVQTQYF. CDR3 DNA: TGTGCCAGCAGCCCGGGACTTCTGGCGGTACAGACCCAGTACTTC. The chain has TRBV3-1 and TRBJ2-5; perhaps TRBD2 as D (6 bases). Trimming took off 4 bases at V and 6 bases at J, with 18 bases between the two ends. Germline loops: CDR1 LGHDT, CDR2 YNNKEL (reference sequence). This CDR3 is built from 15 residues.

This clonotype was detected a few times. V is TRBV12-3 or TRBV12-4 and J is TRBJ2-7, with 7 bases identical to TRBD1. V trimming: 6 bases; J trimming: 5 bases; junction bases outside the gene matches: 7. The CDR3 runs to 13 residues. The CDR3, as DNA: TGTGCCAGCAGCTGGACAGGCCGGGACGAGCAGTACTTC. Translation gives CASSWTGRDEQYF.

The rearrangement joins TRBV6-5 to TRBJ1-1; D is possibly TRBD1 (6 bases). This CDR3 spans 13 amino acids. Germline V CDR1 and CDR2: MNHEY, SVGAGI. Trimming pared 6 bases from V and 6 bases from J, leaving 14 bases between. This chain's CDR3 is CASSLDRYAEAFF. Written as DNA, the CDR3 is TGTGCCAGCAGCTTAGACAGGTACGCTGAAGCTTTCTTT.

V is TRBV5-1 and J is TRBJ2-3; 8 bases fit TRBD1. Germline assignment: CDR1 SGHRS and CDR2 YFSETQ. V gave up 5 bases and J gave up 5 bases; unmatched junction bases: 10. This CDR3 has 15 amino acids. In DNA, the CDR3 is TGCGCCAGCAGTCCCGGCGGGACAGGAGGAGATACGCAGTATTTT. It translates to CASSPGGTGGDTQYF. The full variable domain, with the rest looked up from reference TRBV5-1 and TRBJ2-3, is KAGVTQTPRYLIKTRGQQVTLSCSPISGHRSVSWYQQTPGQGLQFLFEYFSETQRNKGNFPGRFSGRQFSNSRSEMNVSTLELGDSALYLCASSPGGTGGDTQYFGPGTRLTVL.

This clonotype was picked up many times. CDR3 nucleotide sequence: TGTGCCAGCAGCTTAGTGTCGACACCAAATTCACCCCTCCACTTT. Residues: CASSLVSTPNSPLHF. The chain joins TRBV7-2 to TRBJ1-6, with no clear D. The V and J ends lost 1 base and 7 bases respectively, with 11 bases between them. The CDR3 consists of 15 residues. Per the germline V gene, CDR1 is SGHTA and CDR2 is FQGNSA.

The CDR3: CASTSSHNQPQHF. The CDR3, as DNA: TGTGCCAGCACTTCGTCTCATAATCAGCCCCAGCATTTT. The V and J genes are TRBV6-5 and TRBJ1-5; D is unresolved. CDR3 length: 13 amino acids. Trimming cost V 7 bases and J 4 bases, with 11 bases left between them. CDR1 is MNHEY, CDR2 SVGAGI, per germline.

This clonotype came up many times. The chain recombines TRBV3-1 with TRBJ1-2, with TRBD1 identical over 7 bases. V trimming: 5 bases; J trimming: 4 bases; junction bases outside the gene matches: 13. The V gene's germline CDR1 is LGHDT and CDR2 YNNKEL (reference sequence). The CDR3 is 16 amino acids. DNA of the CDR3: TGTGCCAGCAGCTCTTTGACAGGGAGCGGGCCCTATGGCTACACCTTC. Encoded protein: CASSSLTGSGPYGYTF.

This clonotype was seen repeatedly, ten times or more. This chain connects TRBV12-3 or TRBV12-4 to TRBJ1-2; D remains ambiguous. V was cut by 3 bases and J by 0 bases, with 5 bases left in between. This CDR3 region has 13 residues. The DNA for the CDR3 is TGTGCCAGCAGTTTTGGATCTAACTATGGCTACACCTTC. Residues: CASSFGSNYGYTF.

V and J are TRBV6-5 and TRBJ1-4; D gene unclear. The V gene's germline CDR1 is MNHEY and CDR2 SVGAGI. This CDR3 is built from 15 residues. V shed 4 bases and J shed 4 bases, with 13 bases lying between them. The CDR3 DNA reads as TGTGCCAGCAGTTCCTCGTTGGCCCTTAATGAAAAACTGTTTTTT. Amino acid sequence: CASSSSLALNEKLFF.

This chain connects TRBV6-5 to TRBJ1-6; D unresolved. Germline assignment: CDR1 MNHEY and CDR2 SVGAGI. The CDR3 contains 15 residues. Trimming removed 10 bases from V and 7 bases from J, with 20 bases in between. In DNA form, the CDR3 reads TGTGCCACCGAGTTTCGAAAACATGGGAATTCACCCCTCCACTTT. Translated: CATEFRKHGNSPLHF.

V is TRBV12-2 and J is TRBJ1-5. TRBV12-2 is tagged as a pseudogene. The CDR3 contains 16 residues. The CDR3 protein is CASRLRWEAGNQPQHF. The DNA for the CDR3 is TGTGCAAGTCGCTTGCGATGGGAAGCCGGCAATCAGCCCCAGCATTTT.

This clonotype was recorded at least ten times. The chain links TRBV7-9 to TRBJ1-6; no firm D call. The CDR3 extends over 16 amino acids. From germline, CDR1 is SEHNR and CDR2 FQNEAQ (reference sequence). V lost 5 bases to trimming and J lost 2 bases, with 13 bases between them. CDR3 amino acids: CASSPLIGAYNSPLHF. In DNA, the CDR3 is TGTGCCAGCAGCCCGCTAATTGGGGCCTATAATTCACCCCTCCACTTT.

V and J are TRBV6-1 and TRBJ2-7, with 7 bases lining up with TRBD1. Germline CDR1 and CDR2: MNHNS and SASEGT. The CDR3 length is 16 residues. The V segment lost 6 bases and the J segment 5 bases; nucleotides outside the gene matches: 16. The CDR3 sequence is CASRTSWGRGSHEQYF. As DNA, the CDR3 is TGTGCCAGCAGAACGAGCTGGGGCAGGGGGTCCCACGAGCAGTACTTC.

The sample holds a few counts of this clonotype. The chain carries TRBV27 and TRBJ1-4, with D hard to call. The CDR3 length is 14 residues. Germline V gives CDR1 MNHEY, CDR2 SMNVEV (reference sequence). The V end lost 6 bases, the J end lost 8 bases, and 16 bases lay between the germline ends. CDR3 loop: CASSRRAFREKLFF. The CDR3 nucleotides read TGTGCCAGCAGCCGGCGGGCCTTTAGGGAAAAACTGTTTTTT.

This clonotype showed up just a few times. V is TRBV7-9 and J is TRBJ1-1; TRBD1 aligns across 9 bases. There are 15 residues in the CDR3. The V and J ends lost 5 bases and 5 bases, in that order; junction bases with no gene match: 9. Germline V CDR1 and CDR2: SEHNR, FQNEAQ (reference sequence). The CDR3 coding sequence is TGTGCCAGCAGCCCCTACAGGGGGCTGGGTACTGAAGCTTTCTTT. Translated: CASSPYRGLGTEAFF.

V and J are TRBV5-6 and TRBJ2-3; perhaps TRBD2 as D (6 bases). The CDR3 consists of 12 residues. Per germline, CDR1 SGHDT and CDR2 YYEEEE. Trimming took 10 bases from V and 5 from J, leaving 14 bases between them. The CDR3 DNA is TGTGCCTCGGGTGGGGGAGGAGATACGCAGTATTTT. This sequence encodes CASGGGGDTQYF.

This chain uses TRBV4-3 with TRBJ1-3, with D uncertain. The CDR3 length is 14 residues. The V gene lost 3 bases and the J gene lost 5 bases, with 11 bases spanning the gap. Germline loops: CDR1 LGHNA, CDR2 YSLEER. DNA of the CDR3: TGCGCCAGCAGCCAGGTGGGAGAGAGAAACACCATATATTTT. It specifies CASSQVGERNTIYF.

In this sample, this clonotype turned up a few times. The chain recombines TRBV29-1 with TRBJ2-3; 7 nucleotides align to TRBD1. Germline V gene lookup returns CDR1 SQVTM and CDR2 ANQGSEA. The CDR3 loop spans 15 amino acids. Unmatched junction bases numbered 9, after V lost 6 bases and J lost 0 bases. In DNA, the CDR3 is TGCAGCGTCGGTAGACAGGGCCTAAGCACAGATACGCAGTATTTT. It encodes CSVGRQGLSTDTQYF.

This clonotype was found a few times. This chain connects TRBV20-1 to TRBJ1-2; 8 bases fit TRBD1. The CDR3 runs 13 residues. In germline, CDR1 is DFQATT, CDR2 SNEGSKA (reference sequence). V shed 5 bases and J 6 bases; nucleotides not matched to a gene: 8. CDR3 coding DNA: TGCAGTGCTCGAACGAAGACAGGGGATGGCTACACCTTC. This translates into CSARTKTGDGYTF.

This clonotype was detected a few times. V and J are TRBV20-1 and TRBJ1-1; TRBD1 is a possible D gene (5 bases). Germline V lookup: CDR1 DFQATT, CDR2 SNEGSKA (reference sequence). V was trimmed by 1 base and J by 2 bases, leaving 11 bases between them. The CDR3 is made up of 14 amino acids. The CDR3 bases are TGCAGTGCTAGAGCGCTCAGGGTTAACACTGAAGCTTTCTTT. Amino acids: CSARALRVNTEAFF.

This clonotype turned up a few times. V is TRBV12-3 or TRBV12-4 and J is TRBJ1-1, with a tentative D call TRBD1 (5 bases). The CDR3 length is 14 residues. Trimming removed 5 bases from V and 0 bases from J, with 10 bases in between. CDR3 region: CASSTDSLNTEAFF. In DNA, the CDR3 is TGTGCCAGCAGTACCGACAGTTTGAACACTGAAGCTTTCTTT.

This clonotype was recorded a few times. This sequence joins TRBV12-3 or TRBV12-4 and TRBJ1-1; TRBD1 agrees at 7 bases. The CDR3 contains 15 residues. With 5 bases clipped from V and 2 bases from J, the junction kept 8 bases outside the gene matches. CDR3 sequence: CASSDSTGINTEAFF. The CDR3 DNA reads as TGTGCCAGCAGTGACTCGACAGGGATTAACACTGAAGCTTTCTTT.

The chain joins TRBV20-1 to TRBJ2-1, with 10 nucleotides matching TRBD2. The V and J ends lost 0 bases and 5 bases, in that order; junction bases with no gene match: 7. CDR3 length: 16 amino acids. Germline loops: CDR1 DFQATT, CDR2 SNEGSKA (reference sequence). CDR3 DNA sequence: TGCAGTGCTAGAGATCGAAAGCGGGGGGGCGACAATGAGCAGTTCTTC. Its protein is CSARDRKRGGDNEQFF.

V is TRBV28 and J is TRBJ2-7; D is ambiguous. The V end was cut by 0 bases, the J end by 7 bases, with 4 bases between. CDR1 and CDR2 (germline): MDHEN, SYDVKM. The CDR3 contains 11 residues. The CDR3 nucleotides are TGTGCCAGCAGTTTATGGGCGGAGCAGTACTTC. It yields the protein CASSLWAEQYF.

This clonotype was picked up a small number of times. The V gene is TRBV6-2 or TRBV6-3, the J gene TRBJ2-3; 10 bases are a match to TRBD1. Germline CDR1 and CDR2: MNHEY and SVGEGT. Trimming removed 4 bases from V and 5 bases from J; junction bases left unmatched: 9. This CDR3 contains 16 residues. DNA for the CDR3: TGTGCCAGCAGTTCCCTCAGGACAGGGGGACGAGATACGCAGTATTTT. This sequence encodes CASSSLRTGGRDTQYF.